This T cell receptor beta chain was found in a study of cytomegalovirus exposure and HLA in healthy donors. Both 60 Vbeta primers and 13 Jbeta primers went into the PCR. Profiling relied on immunoSEQ multiplex PCR, and the TCRdb table lists in-frame clones only, not all of them. Counted here are fewer than 250,000 clones, more than 75% occurring once; the ten biggest clones make up around 1.4%. The V gene end was trimmed by 1 base and the J gene end by 5 bases; junction bases not matched to a gene: 9. The CDR3 length is 16 residues. Germline CDR1 reads SGHRS; CDR2 reads YFSETQ. The receptor's source is a man aged 25-40 years in good health and CMV-seronegative. Sequences were obtained from PBMCs. V and J are TRBV5-1 and TRBJ2-5, with 9 bases aligning to TRBD2. The CDR3 loop reads CASSLTSGTSLETQYF. As DNA, the CDR3 is TGCGCCAGCAGCTTGACCTCCGGGACTAGCTTGGAGACCCAGTACTTC.